This T cell receptor (beta chain) was retrieved from a study of shared clonotypes between healthy human individuals. Measured with immunoSEQ multiplex PCR; TCRdb has only the in-frame clones, and not every one. The sample has around 550,000 clones, almost 97% seen once; the top ten hold 0.06%. The sequencing input was naive CD4+ T cells sorted from blood. The subset: CD45RA+ positively selected. This TCR came from a woman aged 25 to 39 in good health.

CDR3 loop: CSARALEQYF. Written as DNA, the CDR3 is TGCAGTGCCAGGGCCCTCGAGCAGTACTTC. The chain uses TRBV20-1 and TRBJ2-7, with D possibly TRBD1 on 5 matching bases. Per germline, CDR1 DFQATT and CDR2 SNEGSKA (reference sequence). The CDR3 totals 10 residues. V lost 6 bases and J lost 6, with 9 bases in between.